This T cell receptor (beta chain) was captured by sequencing in a study of graft-versus-host responses after intestinal transplantation. CDR1 SQVTM and CDR2 ANQGSEA come from the germline V gene. The CDR3 has 14 residues. V shed 2 bases and J 11 bases; nucleotides not matched to a gene: 10. This clone was seen only a few times. Its matching antigen is unknown. Profiled with immunoSEQ multiplex PCR; TCRdb holds only in-frame clones, not every one. This table holds 25,000 to 35,000 clones, roughly 80% found once. This sequence was found in a human donor who received an intestinal transplant. The sample consisted of unstimulated CD8+ T cells sorted from spleen or lymph node cells, taken before intestinal transplant. The V call is TRBV29-1, the J call TRBJ2-7; 12 bases agree with TRBD2. The CDR3 nucleotides read TGCAGCGTTGAAAGCGGACTAGCGGGATTAGAGGAGTACTTC. As protein: CSVESGLAGLEEYF.